The sequence of this TCR beta chain was determined in a study of PD-1 blockade in classical Hodgkin lymphoma. The CDR3 sequence is 14 residues long. V was shortened by 0 bases and J by 5 bases, with 10 bases between the two germline ends. The germline CDR1 and CDR2 sequences are LNHNV and YYDKDF (reference sequence). The repertoire was sequenced with immunoSEQ multiplex PCR; TCRdb's copy has only in-frame clones and lacks some. Seen here are roughly 20,000 clones, over 75% observed once, and the top ten hold 1% to 1.5%. General observations from the study: Factors driving the repertoire differences, possibly disease activity or prior therapy, remain undefined.

Specified time point: newly diagnosed, previously untreated cHL patient sample. Purification of CD4+ T cells from thawed PBMCs was performed via magnetic negative selection. Notes on this clone: What it binds is unknown.

Sequenced: CD4+ T cells from blood. The rearrangement uses TRBV15 and TRBJ2-5, with D tentatively TRBD2 (6 bases). The clonotype was recovered from a human donor with classical Hodgkin lymphoma. The CDR3 nucleotides read TGTGCCACCAGCAGAGATTCGGGGGTCGAGACCCAGTACTTC. Its protein product is CATSRDSGVETQYF.